Listed below are T cell receptor beta chains from one sample, sequenced in a study of response to subunit inactivated influenza vaccine. TCRdb reanalysed the RT-PCR reads using MiXCR and keeps one entry per CDR3 protein. The sample lists about 170,000 distinct CDR3 sequences, 10% to 15% seen once, with around 28% in the top ten. These data are also associated with another study on T cells expressing NK-cell markers.

The sequencing used CD8+ T cells sorted from PBMCs, collected approximately 12 days after vaccination. These receptors all come from a man aged 50-60 years who received an inactivated influenza vaccine. Both conserved end residues are part of each CDR3. A D gene is named only where the DNA matches it firmly. Clone size is not always given. Where it is, it says once, few, many or a class for expanded clones.

clone_size | j_call | d_call | v_call | cdr3_nt | cdr3_aa
. | TRBJ2-3 | . | TRBV2 | TGTGCCAGCACCGGTCAGAGAGATACGCAGTATTTT | CASTGQRDTQYF
. | TRBJ2-7 | TRBD1 | TRBV9 | TGTGCCAGCAGCGTAGGACAGGGACACTACGAGCAGTACTTC | CASSVGQGHYEQYF
. | TRBJ1-2 | . | TRBV20-1 | TGCAGTGCTCCCCGGCAGGGAGTTATAGATGGCTACACCTTC | CSAPRQGVIDGYTF
. | TRBJ1-5 | TRBD1 | TRBV12-3/TRBV12-4 | TGTGCCAGCAGCTGGGACAGCAGCAATCAGCCCCAGCATTTT | CASSWDSSNQPQHF
few | TRBJ2-2 | . | TRBV12-5 | TGTGCTAGTGGTGAAACAGGGCGGGGGACCGGGGAGCTGTTTTTT | CASGETGRGTGELFF
many | TRBJ2-1 | . | TRBV5-6 | TGTGCCAGCAGCTATACTATAGCGGAGCAGTTCTTC | CASSYTIAEQFF
. | TRBJ1-2 | . | TRBV4-1 | TGCGCCAGCAGCCAAGGTACGGGAGACTATGGCTACACCTTC | CASSQGTGDYGYTF
. | TRBJ2-2 | TRBD1 | TRBV28 | TGTGCCAGCAGTTTGCTTTTGGGACAGGGGGCGAGCGGGGAGCTGTTTTTT | CASSLLLGQGASGELFF
few | TRBJ2-7 | TRBD1 | TRBV28 | TGTGCCAGCAAAAAAGGACAGGGGCTGGGGGTCGAGCAGTACTTC | CASKKGQGLGVEQYF
many | TRBJ1-1 | . | TRBV28 | TGTGCCAGCAGTTTTGACCTGACAGTGAGAGCTTTCTTT | CASSFDLTVRAFF
. | TRBJ2-2 | . | TRBV28 | TGTGCCAGCACTCTCCGGGGCACCGGGGAGCTGTTTTTT | CASTLRGTGELFF
. | TRBJ2-1 | . | TRBV29-1 | TGCAGCGTTGTCCCTAGTGGGGTAGCGGTCTACAATGAGCAGTTCTTC | CSVVPSGVAVYNEQFF
. | TRBJ1-2 | . | TRBV21-1 | TGTGCCAGCAGCAAAGGAAGGCCTGATTATCCTGATAACTATGGCTACACCTTC | CASSKGRPDYPDNYGYTF
. | TRBJ2-7 | TRBD1 | TRBV29-1 | TGCAGCGTGATGACAGGGAACAGCTACGAGCAGTACTTC | CSVMTGNSYEQYF
few | TRBJ1-1 | . | TRBV4-3 | TGCGCCAGCAGCCAAGAATGGGGGTCGTACACTGAAGCTTTCTTT | CASSQEWGSYTEAFF
. | TRBJ1-2 | TRBD1 | TRBV7-6 | TGTGCCAGCAGCAGGACAGGGGGAGATGGCTACACCTTC | CASSRTGGDGYTF
few | TRBJ2-5 | . | TRBV12-3/TRBV12-4 | TGTGCCAGCAGCACAGGGACTCACGTGGAGACCCAGTACTTC | CASSTGTHVETQYF
few | TRBJ2-7 | . | TRBV7-2 | TGTGCCAGCAGCTTAACGGGGGCCGAGCAGTACTTC | CASSLTGAEQYF
. | TRBJ2-7 | . | TRBV4-2 | TGTGCCAGCAGCCAAGAAGACTGGCAGGGGACCTACGAGCAGTACTTC | CASSQEDWQGTYEQYF
. | TRBJ2-3 | . | TRBV6-5 | TGTGCCAGCAGCCACGGCTGGGATACGCAGTATTTT | CASSHGWDTQYF
few | TRBJ2-7 | TRBD1 | TRBV18 | TGTGCCAGCTCACTAATGGGGACAGGGGGCGTCGAGCAGTACTTC | CASSLMGTGGVEQYF
. | TRBJ2-3 | . | TRBV19 | TGTGCCAGTAGTATAACCGTTCCTAGCACAGATACGCAGTATTTT | CASSITVPSTDTQYF
. | TRBJ2-3 | . | TRBV7-6 | TGTGCCAGCAGTCTCCTAGTAGCCCCAGATACGCAGTATTTT | CASSLLVAPDTQYF
few | TRBJ2-5 | TRBD1 | TRBV7-9 | TGTGCCAGCAGCTTAGCAAGGACAGGGGGCGCGGAGACCCAGTACTTC | CASSLARTGGAETQYF
. | TRBJ2-7 | . | TRBV3-1 | TGTGCCAGCAGCCAAGAGAGGGAGCCTAGCTCCTACGAGCAGTACTTC | CASSQEREPSSYEQYF
many | TRBJ2-3 | TRBD2 | TRBV4-1 | TGCGCCAGCAGCCAAGCCTGGACTAGCGGGGGGGCAGATACGCAGTATTTT | CASSQAWTSGGADTQYF
. | TRBJ2-1 | . | TRBV28 | TGTGCCAGCAGTTTAGTGGTGGACTACAATGAGCAGTTCTTC | CASSLVVDYNEQFF
. | TRBJ2-7 | . | TRBV29-1 | TGCAGCGTTGAAGAAAGGACGGGGGAGCAGTACTTC | CSVEERTGEQYF
many | TRBJ2-3 | . | TRBV28 | TGTGCCAGCAGTTTTGAGGCGGCTAGCACAGATACGCAGTATTTT | CASSFEAASTDTQYF
few | TRBJ2-5 | . | TRBV24-1 | TGTGCCACCAGTGATTTGAGCCAGGGGAATGGAGAGACCCAGTACTTC | CATSDLSQGNGETQYF
many | TRBJ1-2 | . | TRBV4-3 | TGCGCCAGCAGCCAAGATGAGGGGGCTAACTATGGCTACACCTTC | CASSQDEGANYGYTF
many | TRBJ2-7 | TRBD2 | TRBV6-1 | TGTGCCAGCAGTCTAGGGAGGGGCTCCTACGAGCAGTACTTC | CASSLGRGSYEQYF
few | TRBJ2-1 | TRBD2 | TRBV7-9 | TGTGCCAGCAGCTTATCCCCTAGCGGGAACCGGATGAGTGAGCAGTTCTTC | CASSLSPSGNRMSEQFF
few | TRBJ1-2 | . | TRBV7-2 | TGTGCCAGCAGCTTAGGACAGGAGGTTAACTATGGCTACACCTTC | CASSLGQEVNYGYTF
many | TRBJ2-1 | TRBD2 | TRBV7-8 | TGTGCCATCACCGCGGGGGGGTTCTACAATGAGCAGTTCTTC | CAITAGGFYNEQFF
many | TRBJ1-1 | . | TRBV2 | TGTGCCAGCAGGTACAGGGACGAATGGACTGAAGCTTTCTTT | CASRYRDEWTEAFF
. | TRBJ2-5 | TRBD1 | TRBV5-1 | TGCGCCAGCAGCTTTGGTAGGGGGCGTGTGGAGACCCAGTACTTC | CASSFGRGRVETQYF
many | TRBJ2-5 | TRBD2 | TRBV24-1 | TGTGCCACCAGTGATTCGAAGGACGCTAGCGGAATACAAGAGACCCAGTACTTC | CATSDSKDASGIQETQYF
many | TRBJ2-1 | TRBD2 | TRBV2 | TGTGCCAGCAAACGGGTTCTAGCGGGGTTTTACAATGAGCAGTTCTTC | CASKRVLAGFYNEQFF
few | TRBJ2-7 | . | TRBV6-4 | TGTGCCAGCAGTGCAACTCCGACAGTGATCTACGAGCAGTACTTC | CASSATPTVIYEQYF